Listed below are T cell receptor beta chains from one sample, sequenced in a study of blood T cell repertoires in COVID-19. Here immunoSEQ multiplex PCR was the method, and the copy in TCRdb shows in-frame clones only, minus some. The sample has about 190,000 clones, approximately 91% seen once; the top ten hold less than 1.5%. Sequenced material: peripheral blood. The receptors derive from a man aged 25 to 40 with acute or convalescent COVID-19. CDR3s include the opening cysteine and the closing phenylalanine or tryptophan. A D gene is named only where the DNA matches it firmly. Part of the rows lack a size; the others show once, few, many or a class for expanded clones.

v_call	j_call	d_call	clone_size	cdr3_length	cdr3_nt	cdr3_aa
TRBV6-5	TRBJ1-1	-	-	16	TGTGCCAGCAGTTACTCCCCATACACAGATAACACTGAAGCTTTCTTT	CASSYSPYTDNTEAFF
TRBV10-1	TRBJ1-4	-	-	16	TGCGCCAGCAGTGAGTCTTGGTGGCAGGCTAATGAAAAACTGTTTTTT	CASSESWWQANEKLFF
TRBV18	TRBJ2-3	-	-	15	TGTGCCAGCTCCTATGGGAGCGGGTCGACAGATACGCAGTATTTT	CASSYGSGSTDTQYF
TRBV7-3	TRBJ2-5	-	-	13	TGTGCCAGCAGCCCGGTCGGTGCAGAGACCCAGTACTTC	CASSPVGAETQYF
TRBV7-3	TRBJ2-2	-	-	17	TGTGCCAGCAGCTTAACGGGGGGAGCCTTTTGGACCGGGGAGCTGTTTTTT	CASSLTGGAFWTGELFF
TRBV15	TRBJ2-1	TRBD2	-	15	TGTGCCACCTCGCGGCTTGGGACTACCAACAATGAGCAGTTCTTC	CATSRLGTTNNEQFF
TRBV28	TRBJ1-6	-	-	14	TGTGCCAGCAGTTTTAGAACAGGGCGTTCACCCCTCCACTTT	CASSFRTGRSPLHF
TRBV9	TRBJ2-1	TRBD2	-	14	TGTGCCAGCAGCGCTAGCGGGGACGACAATGAGCAGTTCTTC	CASSASGDDNEQFF
TRBV27	TRBJ2-1	-	-	14	TGTGCCATTCCAAGAAACAGGGTCCCCAATGAGCAGTTCTTC	CAIPRNRVPNEQFF
TRBV29-1	TRBJ1-2	TRBD1	-	13	TGCAGCGTTGGGACAGGGTTGAATGACGGCTACACCTTC	CSVGTGLNDGYTF
TRBV19	TRBJ1-1	-	-	15	TGTGCCAGTAGGCTTGGACCCCGGGGGAACACTGAAGCTTTCTTT	CASRLGPRGNTEAFF
TRBV7-9	TRBJ2-1	TRBD1	-	15	TGTGCCAGCAGTTCGGCAGGACAGGATTACAATGAGCAGTTCTTC	CASSSAGQDYNEQFF
TRBV11-1	TRBJ2-2	TRBD2	-	15	TGTGCCAGCAGCTTACTAGCGGGAAACACCGGGGAGCTGTTTTTT	CASSLLAGNTGELFF
TRBV15	TRBJ1-2	TRBD1	-	14	TGTGCCACCAGCCAGGGACAGCCCAGTTTCCCCTACACCTTC	CATSQGQPSFPYTF
TRBV10-2	TRBJ2-7	-	-	13	TGCGCCAGCGAAAGGGGCAACAACTACGAGCAGTACTTC	CASERGNNYEQYF
TRBV5-4	TRBJ2-2	TRBD2	-	15	TGTGCCAGCCGGAGCGGGGGGGCGAACACCGGGGAGCTGTTTTTT	CASRSGGANTGELFF
TRBV14	TRBJ2-3	-	-	15	TGTGCCAGCAGCCAAGAGCGCATAAGCACAGATACGCAGTATTTT	CASSQERISTDTQYF
TRBV2	TRBJ2-4	-	-	15	TGTGCCAGCAGTGACGGGGGAATAGCCAAAAACATTCAGTACTTC	CASSDGGIAKNIQYF
TRBV2	TRBJ2-7	-	-	16	TGTGCCAGCAGTGATATGACAAAACATAACCCCTACGAGCAGTACTTC	CASSDMTKHNPYEQYF
TRBV7-2	TRBJ2-5	TRBD2	-	12	TGTGCCAGCAGCCCCGGGAGGGAGACCCAGTACTTC	CASSPGRETQYF
TRBV6-5	TRBJ1-5	TRBD1	-	14	TGTGCCAGCAGTTACTACCAGGGGGATCAGCCCCAGCATTTT	CASSYYQGDQPQHF
TRBV6-5	TRBJ2-3	-	-	13	TGTGCAGGAGGTCCGGGGAGCACAGATACGCAGTATTTT	CAGGPGSTDTQYF
TRBV18	TRBJ2-7	-	-	14	TGTGCCAGCTCACCCTCAGTTCTCTCCTACGAGCAGTACTTC	CASSPSVLSYEQYF
TRBV7-9	TRBJ1-3	TRBD1	few	14	TGTGCCAGCAGACGACAGGGGCATTCCAACACCATATATTTT	CASRRQGHSNTIYF
TRBV27	TRBJ2-2	TRBD1	-	14	TGTGCCAGCAGTTCGTGGACAGGGACCGGGGAGCTGTTTTTT	CASSSWTGTGELFF
TRBV6-5	TRBJ1-6	-	-	15	TGTGCCAGCTCGCAGTCGGGGGGGCGCGGGTCACCCCTCCACTTT	CASSQSGGRGSPLHF
TRBV2	TRBJ1-4	-	once	11	TGTGCCAGCAGTGAAGCCAAGAGGCTGTTTTTT	CASSEAKRLFF